The 13 T cell receptor beta chains presented below share a single source sample, sequenced in a study of cytomegalovirus exposure and HLA in healthy donors. PCR involved 60 Vbeta and 13 Jbeta primers. Clones were read by immunoSEQ multiplex PCR, and TCRdb kept only the in-frame ones, dropping some. The sample consists of around 120,000 clones, more than 60% of them appearing once. The sequencing sample was made of PBMCs. The source is a man aged 30 to 39 in good health and CMV-seronegative.

CDR3 sequence reads: CASSYSMRVNQPQHF. CDR3 bases: TGTGCCAGCAGTTACTCGATGAGGGTGAATCAGCCCCAGCATTTT. The chain links TRBV6-6 to TRBJ1-5; no clear D gene. Germline values: CDR1 MNHNY, CDR2 SVGAGI (reference sequence). V was clipped by 0 bases and J by 4 bases, with 10 bases between them. The CDR3 has 15 amino acids.

The chain joins TRBV6-1 to TRBJ2-1; 9 nucleotides line up with TRBD2. CDR3 length: 14 amino acids. The germline CDR1 and CDR2 sequences are MNHNS and SASEGT. Unmatched junction bases numbered 6, after V lost 6 bases and J lost 6 bases. The CDR3 sequence is CASRAAGGPNEQFF. In nucleotides, the CDR3 is TGTGCCAGCAGAGCAGCGGGGGGCCCCAATGAGCAGTTCTTC.

The chain carries TRBV5-1 and TRBJ1-1; no definite D call. The CDR3 is 13 amino acids. V was trimmed by 7 bases and J by 0 bases, leaving 10 bases between them. Germline V CDR1 and CDR2: SGHRS, YFSETQ. This CDR3 reads CASQGDLNTEAFF. The CDR3 DNA sequence: TGCGCCAGCCAAGGAGACCTGAACACTGAAGCTTTCTTT.

This sequence joins TRBV7-2 and TRBJ2-7; D is uncertain. V was shortened by 5 bases and J by 4 bases, with 12 bases between the two germline ends. This CDR3 spans 13 amino acids. Per the germline V gene, CDR1 is SGHTA and CDR2 is FQGNSA. CDR3 protein: CASSLSTPYEQYF. Written as DNA, the CDR3 is TGTGCCAGCAGCCTCTCGACACCTTACGAGCAGTACTTC.

This clone has just one count. V gene TRBV27 combines with J gene TRBJ2-5; D is unclear. CDR1 and CDR2 (germline): MNHEY, SMNVEV (reference sequence). V gave up 3 bases and J gave up 5 bases, with 10 bases separating them. The CDR3 totals 13 residues. This CDR3 is CASSLGHEETQYF. DNA of the CDR3: TGTGCCAGCAGTTTGGGCCATGAGGAGACCCAGTACTTC.

The V call is TRBV29-1, the J call TRBJ1-1; possibly TRBD1 for D (6 bases). With 1 base removed from V and 0 bases from J, the gap between germline ends came to 15 bases. Germline-derived CDR1 and CDR2 are SQVTM and ANQGSEA. The CDR3 contains 16 residues. This CDR3 is CSVEAHRVGMNTEAFF. DNA for the CDR3: TGCAGCGTTGAAGCTCACAGGGTGGGCATGAACACTGAAGCTTTCTTT.

The chain uses TRBV5-1 and TRBJ2-1; tentative D call: TRBD1 (6 bases). V was shortened by 4 bases and J by 5 bases, with 13 bases between the two germline ends. The CDR3 is 14 residues long. Germline V CDR1 and CDR2: SGHRS, YFSETQ. As DNA, the CDR3 is TGCGCCAGCAGCCCGACGGCAGGGGACAATGAGCAGTTCTTC. This translates into CASSPTAGDNEQFF.

The chain joins TRBV4-3 to TRBJ2-3; TRBD2 matches at 13 bases. The CDR3 is made up of 18 amino acids. The germline V gene has CDR1 LGHNA and CDR2 YSLEER. V gave up 0 bases and J gave up 7 bases; unmatched junction bases: 10. The CDR3, as DNA: TGCGCCAGCAGCCAAGATGACACTAGCGGGGGGGCTAGAAATACGCAGTATTTT. This sequence encodes CASSQDDTSGGARNTQYF.

DNA for the CDR3: TGTGCCAGCAGCCAAGCGGGAGTCTCCTACGAGCAGTACTTC. Translating it yields CASSQAGVSYEQYF. The V gene is TRBV7-8, the J gene TRBJ2-7; TRBD2 matches at 8 bases. V was pared by 5 bases and J by 0 bases, with 3 bases of the junction left unmatched. The CDR3 runs 14 residues. Germline assignment: CDR1 SGHVS and CDR2 FQNEAQ.

This clone has just one count. The rearrangement joins TRBV7-9 to TRBJ1-5, with TRBD1 matching 7 bases. Looked up from germline, CDR1 is SEHNR and CDR2 is FQNEAQ (reference sequence). Trimming at V came to 5 bases and at J to 1 base, leaving 8 bases not matched to a gene. The CDR3 contains 16 residues. CDR3: CASSQYRGGSNQPQHF. The CDR3, as DNA: TGTGCCAGCAGCCAGTACAGGGGTGGGAGCAATCAGCCCCAGCATTTT. The full variable domain, in which reference TRBV7-9 and TRBJ1-5 provide the parts outside the CDR3, is DTGVSQNPRHKITKRGQNVTFRCDPISEHNRLYWYRQTLGQGPEFLTYFQNEAQLEKSRLLSDRFSAERPKGSFSTLEIQRTEQGDSAMYLCASSQYRGGSNQPQHFGDGTRLSIL.

The chain has TRBV28 and TRBJ2-7, with a tentative D call TRBD2 (6 bases). Germline V gene data show CDR1 as MDHEN and CDR2 as SYDVKM. The CDR3 loop spans 12 amino acids. CDR3 region: CATIGRPYEQYF. The CDR3 coding sequence is TGTGCAACCATCGGGAGACCCTACGAGCAGTACTTC.

This clone occurred once. The chain recombines TRBV18 with TRBJ1-4, with D unresolved. The V end lost 0 bases, the J end lost 4 bases, and 9 bases lay between the germline ends. Germline CDR1 and CDR2: KGHSH and LQKENI. This CDR3 is 15 amino acids long. In DNA, the CDR3 is TGTGCCAGCTCACCACCGTACGCCAGTAATGAAAAACTGTTTTTT. Translation: CASSPPYASNEKLFF. The whole variable domain, filled in from reference TRBV18 and TRBJ1-4, reads NAGVMQNPRHLVRRRGQEARLRCSPMKGHSHVYWYRQLPEEGLKFMVYLQKENIIDESGMPKERFSAEFPKEGPSILRIQQVVRGDSAAYFCASSPPYASNEKLFFGSGTQLSVL.

The rearrangement uses TRBV10-3 and TRBJ2-1; 10 nucleotides align to TRBD2. Germline V gene sequence: CDR1 ENHRY, CDR2 SYGVKD. The CDR3 sequence is 14 residues long. V dropped 6 bases and J dropped 12; count of bases not matched to a gene: 11. The CDR3 protein is CAIRAAGGMARQFF. The CDR3 coding sequence is TGTGCCATCAGGGCAGCGGGGGGGATGGCGCGGCAGTTCTTC.